This TCR beta chain was captured by sequencing in a study of response to subunit inactivated influenza vaccine (dated by TCRdb to the late 2010s). Describing the broader study: The study used deep quantitative T cell receptor repertoire profiling to track responses to a trivalent subunit inactivated influenza vaccine.

V has 2 bases trimmed and J has 0 bases trimmed; junction bases matching no gene number 4. CDR1 and CDR2 (ENHRY, SYGVKD) derive from the germline V gene. The cysteine opens and the phenylalanine closes a CDR3 of 15 amino acids. Left in the record is the CDR3 DNA by itself, 45 bases read in frame from the first base. Paper-wide results and their limitations: It was suggested by the authors that each seasonal influenza vaccination may recruit only a limited number of new T cells.

Receptor amplification or capture employed RT-PCR. The run used an Illumina HiSeq 2500. The public reads were reprocessed in TCRdb via fastp at Q25 and MiXCR, keeping in-frame beta chains. Each record represents a unique CDR3 protein, reported with the most common genes and DNA among its rows. The sample contains hundreds of thousands of distinct CDR3 sequences, about 15% of them found a single time. 5.5% to 8% of the sample belongs to the ten largest clones. As to this clonotype: It has no known antigen specificity. No base quality values were provided; no much bigger clone lies one nucleotide off.

The sample here was PBMCs from blood, taken roughly 15 days before vaccination. The receptor was derived from a man aged 45-65 years who received an inactivated influenza vaccine. Donor details come from another sample of the same person, matched by shared clones. This receptor chain uses TRBV10-3 and TRBJ2-7; 7 junctional bases match TRBD1. The DNA is TGTGCCATCAGTGAGCCGGGACAGAGCTCCTACGAGCAGTACTTC. Its protein product is CAISEPGQSSYEQYF.